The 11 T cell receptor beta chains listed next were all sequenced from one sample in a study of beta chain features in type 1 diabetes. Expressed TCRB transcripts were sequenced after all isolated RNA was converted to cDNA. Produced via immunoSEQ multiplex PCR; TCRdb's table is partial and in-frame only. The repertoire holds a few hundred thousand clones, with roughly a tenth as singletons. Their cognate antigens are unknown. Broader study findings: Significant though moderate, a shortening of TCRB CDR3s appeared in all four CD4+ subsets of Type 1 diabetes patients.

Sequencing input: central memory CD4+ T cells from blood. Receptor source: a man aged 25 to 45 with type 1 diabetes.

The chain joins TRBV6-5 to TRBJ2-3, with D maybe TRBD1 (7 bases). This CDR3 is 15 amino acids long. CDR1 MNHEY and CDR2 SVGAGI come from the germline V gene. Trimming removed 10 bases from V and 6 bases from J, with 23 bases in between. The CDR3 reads CATSREDRKTDTQYF. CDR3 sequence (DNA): TGTGCCACGTCTAGGGAGGACAGGAAAACGGATACGCAGTATTTT.

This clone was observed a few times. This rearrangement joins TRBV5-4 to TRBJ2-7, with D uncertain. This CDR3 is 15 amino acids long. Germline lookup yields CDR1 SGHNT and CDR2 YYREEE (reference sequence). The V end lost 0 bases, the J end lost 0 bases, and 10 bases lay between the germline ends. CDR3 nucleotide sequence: TGTGCCAGCAGCTTGGGTGGAGCGAACTCCTACGAGCAGTACTTC. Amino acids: CASSLGGANSYEQYF. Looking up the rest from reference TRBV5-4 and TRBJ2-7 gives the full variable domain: ETGVTQSPTHLIKTRGQQVTLRCSSQSGHNTVSWYQQALGQGPQFIFQYYREEENGRGNFPPRFSGLQFPNYSSELNVNALELDDSALYLCASSLGGANSYEQYFGPGTRLTVT.

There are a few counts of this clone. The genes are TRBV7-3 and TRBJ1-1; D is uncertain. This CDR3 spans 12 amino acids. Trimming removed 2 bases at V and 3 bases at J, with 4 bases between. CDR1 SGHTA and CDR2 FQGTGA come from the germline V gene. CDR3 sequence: CASSLRDTEAFF. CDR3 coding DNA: TGTGCCAGCAGCTTACGAGACACTGAAGCTTTCTTT.

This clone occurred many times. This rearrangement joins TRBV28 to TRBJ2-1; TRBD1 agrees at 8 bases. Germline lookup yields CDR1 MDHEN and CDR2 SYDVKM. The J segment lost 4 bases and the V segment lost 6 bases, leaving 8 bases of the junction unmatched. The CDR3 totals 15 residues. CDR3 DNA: TGTGCCAGCAGCACGACAGGGGCCGGTTACAATGAGCAGTTCTTC. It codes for CASSTTGAGYNEQFF.

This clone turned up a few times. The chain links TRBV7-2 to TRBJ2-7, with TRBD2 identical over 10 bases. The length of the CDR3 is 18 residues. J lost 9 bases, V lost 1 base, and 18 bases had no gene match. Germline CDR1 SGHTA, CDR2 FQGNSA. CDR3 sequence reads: CASSLDGLAGAEVFRQYF. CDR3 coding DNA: TGTGCCAGCAGCTTAGACGGGCTAGCGGGAGCTGAAGTATTTCGGCAGTACTTC.

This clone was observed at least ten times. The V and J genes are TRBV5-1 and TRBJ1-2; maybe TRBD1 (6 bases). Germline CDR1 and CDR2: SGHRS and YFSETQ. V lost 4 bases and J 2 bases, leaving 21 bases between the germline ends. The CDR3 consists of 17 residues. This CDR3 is CASSPRGSGTLNYGYTF. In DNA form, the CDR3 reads TGCGCCAGCAGCCCCAGAGGATCCGGGACACTGAACTATGGCTACACCTTC.

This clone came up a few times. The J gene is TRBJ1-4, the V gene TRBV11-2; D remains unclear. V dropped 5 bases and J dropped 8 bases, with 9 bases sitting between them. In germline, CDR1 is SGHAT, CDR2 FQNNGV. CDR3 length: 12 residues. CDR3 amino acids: CASSLQGEKLFF. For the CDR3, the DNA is TGTGCCAGCAGCCTCCAAGGGGAAAAACTGTTTTTT.

The DNA of the CDR3 is TGCGCCAGCAGCGTGGGACAGAACACTGAAGCTTTCTTT. Protein: CASSVGQNTEAFF. The chain carries TRBV5-1 and TRBJ1-1; D is possibly TRBD1 (6 bases). The CDR3 contains 13 residues. Germline assignment: CDR1 SGHRS and CDR2 YFSETQ. Trimming removed 4 bases at V and 1 base at J, with 8 bases between. Full variable domain (missing parts from reference TRBV5-1 and TRBJ1-1): KAGVTQTPRYLIKTRGQQVTLSCSPISGHRSVSWYQQTPGQGLQFLFEYFSETQRNKGNFPGRFSGRQFSNSRSEMNVSTLELGDSALYLCASSVGQNTEAFFGQGTRLTVV.

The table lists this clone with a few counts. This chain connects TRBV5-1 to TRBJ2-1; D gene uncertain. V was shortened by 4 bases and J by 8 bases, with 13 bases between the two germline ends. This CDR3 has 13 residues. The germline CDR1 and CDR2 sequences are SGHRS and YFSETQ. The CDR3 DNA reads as TGCGCCAGCAGCCCAAGACCTAGTCATGAGCAGTTCTTC. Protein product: CASSPRPSHEQFF.

The CDR3 is CASSLPPGTGTGDTQYF. The CDR3 nucleotides are TGCGCCAGCAGCCTCCCCCCCGGGACAGGGACGGGAGATACGCAGTATTTT. The chain uses TRBV4-1 and TRBJ2-3, with 9 bases lining up with TRBD1. The V and J ends lost 4 bases and 5 bases, in that order; junction bases with no gene match: 13. The CDR3 is made up of 17 amino acids. Germline assignment: CDR1 MGHRA and CDR2 YSYEKL.

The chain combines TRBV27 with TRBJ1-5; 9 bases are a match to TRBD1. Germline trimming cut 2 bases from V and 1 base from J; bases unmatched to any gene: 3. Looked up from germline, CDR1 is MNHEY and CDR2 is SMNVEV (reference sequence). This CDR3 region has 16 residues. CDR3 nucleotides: TGTGCCAGCAGTTTAATCGGGACAGGGAGCAATCAGCCCCAGCATTTT. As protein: CASSLIGTGSNQPQHF.